One sample yielded the 14 T cell receptor beta chains listed below, sequenced in a study of T cells in Graves' hyperthyroidism and ophthalmopathy. TCR beta CDR3 regions were amplified from RNA transcripts. The HTBI primer set served for first-round RT-PCR of the TCR CDR3. MiXCR, applied by TCRdb to the multiplex PCR reads, yields one record per CDR3 protein. The sample yields approximately 530,000 distinct CDR3 sequences, roughly 17% seen once. The sequencing sample was made of blood. All receptors come from a woman under 30 with Graves' hyperthyroidism.

To note about this clonotype: A much more abundant neighbour one base away suggests this may be a read error. The CDR3 loop reads CANNPIGGVSYNEQFF. The CDR3 DNA follows: TGTGCCAACAACCCTATAGGGGGGGTCTCCTACAATGAGCAGTTCTTC. The rearrangement uses TRBV27 and TRBJ2-1, with D possibly being TRBD2 (7 bases). Trimming cost V 10 bases and J 0 bases, with 19 bases left between them. From germline, CDR1 is MNHEY and CDR2 SMNVEV (reference sequence). This CDR3 spans 16 amino acids.

This clonotype was observed a few times. V is TRBV18 and J is TRBJ2-1; D possibly corresponds to TRBD1 (7 bases). Deletions cut 1 base from V and 3 bases from J, with 16 bases between. CDR3 size: 17 residues. CDR1 KGHSH and CDR2 LQKENI come from the germline V gene. The CDR3 is CASSPLGRGTGYNEQFF. CDR3 DNA sequence: TGTGCCAGCTCACCACTGGGCAGGGGGACTGGCTACAATGAGCAGTTCTTC.

V gene TRBV29-1 combines with J gene TRBJ2-5; tentatively, D is TRBD1 or TRBD2 (6 bases each). The V and J ends lost 1 base and 3 bases respectively, with 9 bases between them. The CDR3 loop spans 13 amino acids. The germline CDR1 and CDR2 sequences are SQVTM and ANQGSEA. In DNA form, the CDR3 reads TGCAGCGTTGAAGGGGGGGCGGAAGAGACCCAGTACTTC. It is translated as CSVEGGAEETQYF.

V and J are TRBV6-2 or TRBV6-3 and TRBJ2-5; no clear D gene. Between the trimmed V and J ends, which lost 6 bases and 5 bases, there was a span of 13 bases. CDR3 length equals 13 residues. Germline V gene sequence: CDR1 MNHEY, CDR2 SVGEGT. In DNA form, the CDR3 reads TGTGCCAGCAGGAGAAAGGTTCGCGAGACCCAGTACTTC. Amino acids: CASRRKVRETQYF.

This chain connects TRBV3-1 to TRBJ2-1; 14 positions agree with TRBD2. V dropped 4 bases and J dropped 7; count of bases not matched to a gene: 6. The CDR3 has 16 amino acids. Germline-derived CDR1 and CDR2 are LGHDT and YNNKEL (reference sequence). The DNA for the CDR3 is TGTGCCAGCAGCCCACTGGGACTAGCGGGGGCAAATGAGCAGTTCTTC. Its translation: CASSPLGLAGANEQFF.

This clonotype was counted once. The chain employs TRBV20-1 and TRBJ2-5, with 9 bases lining up with TRBD1. The CDR3 spans 13 residues. In germline, CDR1 is DFQATT, CDR2 SNEGSKA (reference sequence). The junction had 6 bases not matched to a gene; V was cut back by 5 bases and J by 5 bases. The CDR3 here is CSAYDRGVETQYF. CDR3 sequence (DNA): TGCAGTGCTTACGACAGGGGGGTTGAGACCCAGTACTTC.

The DNA of the CDR3 is TGTGCCAGCAGTAGCGGGGGGGCTGATGAGCAGTTCTTC. This encodes CASSSGGADEQFF. V and J are TRBV11-3 and TRBJ2-1, with 11 bases aligning to TRBD2. CDR3 length: 13 amino acids. After removal of 6 bases from V and 8 bases from J, the junction contained 3 bases not matched to a gene. In germline, CDR1 is SGHNT, CDR2 YENEEA.

Ten or more counts support this clonotype. This sequence joins TRBV12-3 or TRBV12-4 and TRBJ2-3; TRBD1 agrees at 11 bases. V shed 5 bases and J 5 bases; nucleotides not matched to a gene: 12. The CDR3 has 17 amino acids. The chain's CDR3 is CASSDLPDRGLGDTQYF. The CDR3 DNA reads TGTGCCAGCAGTGACCTCCCGGACAGGGGGCTAGGAGATACGCAGTATTTT.

This sequence joins TRBV29-1 and TRBJ1-5; D uncertain. Trimming removed 5 bases at V and 2 bases at J, with 13 bases between. This CDR3 is built from 14 residues. Germline CDR1 SQVTM, CDR2 ANQGSEA. CDR3 nucleotide sequence: TGCAGCGTTAGAACCCCCGGGGGCAATCAGCCCCAGCATTTT. Its protein product is CSVRTPGGNQPQHF.

Many counts were recorded for this clonotype. The rearrangement joins TRBV6-1 to TRBJ2-1, with D perhaps matching TRBD1 (5 bases). The V gene's germline CDR1 is MNHNS and CDR2 SASEGT. This CDR3 is 15 amino acids long. Trimming cost V 1 base and J 6 bases, with 13 bases left between them. In DNA form, the CDR3 reads TGTGCCAGCAGTGAAGAGGCAGGGAACCCCAATGAGCAGTTCTTC. Translated, it gives CASSEEAGNPNEQFF.

In its sample, this clonotype was seen many times. The chain recombines TRBV2 with TRBJ2-3, with TRBD2 matching 11 bases. J was trimmed by 5 bases and V by 5 bases; bases with no gene match: 6. Germline V gene lookup returns CDR1 SNHLY and CDR2 FYNNEI. CDR3 length equals 15 residues. CDR3 bases: TGTGCCAGCAGTACTAGCGGGGGCGGTGAAGATACGCAGTATTTT. It is translated as CASSTSGGGEDTQYF.

As for this clonotype: Being one base from a much bigger clone, this may be a read error. V gene TRBV6-2 or TRBV6-3 combines with J gene TRBJ1-1, with D unclear. The germline V gene encodes CDR1 MNHEY and CDR2 SVGEGT. V was shortened by 0 bases and J by 3 bases, with 14 bases between the two germline ends. This CDR3 is 16 amino acids long. Here the CDR3 DNA reads TGTGCCAGCAGTTACTCGCGACCGGGCATGGACACTGAAGCTTTCTTT. Residues: CASSYSRPGMDTEAFF.

This chain joins TRBV12-3 or TRBV12-4 and TRBJ2-2; tentatively, D is TRBD2 (5 bases). Trimming stripped 7 bases from V and 4 bases from J, with 13 bases between. The CDR3 loop spans 14 amino acids. The CDR3 loop reads CASTLRGFTGELFF. In nucleotides, the CDR3 is TGTGCCAGCACCCTACGAGGGTTCACCGGGGAGCTGTTTTTT.

The gene calls are TRBV7-6 and TRBJ2-3, with 7 positions matching TRBD1. CDR3 length equals 15 residues. Germline V gene data show CDR1 as SGHVS and CDR2 as FNYEAQ. V gave up 0 bases and J gave up 9 bases; unmatched junction bases: 9. The CDR3 loop is CASSLARTAGGTQYF. CDR3 nucleotide sequence: TGTGCCAGCAGCTTAGCACGCACAGCAGGGGGAACGCAGTATTTT.